These 30 T cell receptor beta chains share one sample of origin, sequenced in a study of blood T cell repertoires in COVID-19. Libraries were prepared by immunoSEQ multiplex PCR; TCRdb keeps only in-frame clonotypes and omits some of them. The data contain 45,000 to 65,000 clones, about 89% of them singletons. The sequencing input was peripheral blood. These receptors were collected from a human donor in a cohort sampled during active COVID-19.

The chain is built from TRBV5-1 and TRBJ2-7; TRBD1 matches 7 bases. The CDR3 has 15 residues. In germline, CDR1 is SGHRS, CDR2 YFSETQ. V shed 4 bases and J 1 base; nucleotides not matched to a gene: 8. The CDR3 loop reads CASSNLPGQSYEQYF. The CDR3 DNA reads TGCGCCAGCAGCAACCTCCCGGGACAGTCCTACGAGCAGTACTTC.

The rearrangement links TRBV18 to TRBJ1-2; D gene ambiguous. The V end was cut by 3 bases, the J end by 0 bases, with 11 bases between. Germline V gives CDR1 KGHSH, CDR2 LQKENI. The CDR3 covers 15 residues. CDR3 DNA sequence: TGTGCCAGCTCACCGCCCGGTTTCTCTAACTATGGCTACACCTTC. This gives the protein CASSPPGFSNYGYTF.

The chain recombines TRBV6-2 or TRBV6-3 with TRBJ1-1; D unresolved. This CDR3 comprises 14 residues. V lost 1 base, J lost 0 bases, and 6 bases lay in between. From germline, CDR1 is MNHEY and CDR2 SVGEGT. The CDR3 nucleotides read TGTGCCAGCAGTTACTTCCAGTTGAACACTGAAGCTTTCTTT. The encoded protein is CASSYFQLNTEAFF.

The chain links TRBV25-1 to TRBJ1-4; 8 positions agree with TRBD1. The CDR3 spans 17 residues. Looked up from germline, CDR1 is MGHDK and CDR2 is SYGVNS. The V segment lost 8 bases and the J segment 8 bases; nucleotides outside the gene matches: 19. CDR3 region: CASGRDRGGSRGEKLFF. The CDR3 DNA is TGTGCCAGCGGCCGAGACAGGGGAGGGTCGCGTGGGGAAAAACTGTTTTTT.

This clone was seen just once. The rearrangement uses TRBV18 and TRBJ2-7; 7 positions agree with TRBD1. V trimming: 2 bases; J trimming: 2 bases; junction bases outside the gene matches: 3. Germline V gene sequence: CDR1 KGHSH, CDR2 LQKENI. The CDR3 extends over 14 amino acids. The CDR3 region has the DNA TGTGCCAGCTCACCAGCAGGGGGTACCTACGAGCAGTACTTC. Its translation is CASSPAGGTYEQYF.

V usage is TRBV13 and J usage is TRBJ2-1, with a possible D match to TRBD1 (6 bases). Trimming left V 3 bases short and J 6 bases short, with 18 bases between. This CDR3 has 16 amino acids. Germline values: CDR1 PRHDT, CDR2 FYEKMQ (reference sequence). Here the CDR3 reads CASSFYSARQANEQFF. CDR3 coding DNA: TGTGCCAGCAGCTTTTACTCTGCTAGACAGGCCAATGAGCAGTTCTTC.

The chain recombines TRBV7-9 with TRBJ2-2; maybe TRBD1 (5 bases). This CDR3 contains 14 residues. Trimming took off 5 bases at V and 6 bases at J, with 13 bases between the two ends. Per the germline V gene, CDR1 is SEHNR and CDR2 is FQNEAQ (reference sequence). Here the CDR3 DNA reads TGTGCCAGCAGCGGACATAGGGTCCCCGGGGAGCTGTTTTTT. Residues: CASSGHRVPGELFF.

J is TRBJ2-1 and V is TRBV6-2 or TRBV6-3; 7 nucleotides match TRBD1. The CDR3 is made up of 14 amino acids. V was pared by 2 bases and J by 6 bases, with 4 bases of the junction left unmatched. The V gene's germline CDR1 is MNHEY and CDR2 SVGEGT. This CDR3 is CASSYEGQFNEQFF. DNA for the CDR3: TGTGCCAGCAGTTACGAGGGACAGTTCAATGAGCAGTTCTTC.

This clone was seen only once. This rearrangement joins TRBV18 to TRBJ2-1; D gene unclear. The CDR3 covers 14 residues. Per the germline V gene, CDR1 is KGHSH and CDR2 is LQKENI. With 5 bases removed from V and 5 bases from J, the gap between germline ends came to 13 bases. CDR3 sequence: CASSINRVNNEQFF. Written as DNA, the CDR3 is TGTGCCAGCTCAATCAATCGAGTCAACAATGAGCAGTTCTTC.

This chain connects TRBV7-9 to TRBJ1-4; unclear D gene. Germline V CDR1 and CDR2: SEHNR, FQNEAQ (reference sequence). The CDR3 is 11 residues long. The germline V and J ends were trimmed by 7 bases and 7 bases, with 7 bases remaining between them. Here the CDR3 reads CASTLSEKLFF. The DNA for the CDR3 is TGTGCCAGCACCCTCTCTGAAAAACTGTTTTTT.

J is TRBJ2-7 and V is TRBV6-5; D possibly corresponds to TRBD2 (5 bases). CDR1 and CDR2 (germline): MNHEY, SVGAGI. The CDR3 contains 12 residues. Between the trimmed V and J ends, which lost 6 bases and 0 bases, there was a span of 6 bases. Here the CDR3 reads CASRGSSYEQYF. Written as DNA, the CDR3 is TGTGCCAGCAGGGGGAGCTCCTACGAGCAGTACTTC.

The chain has TRBV19 and TRBJ2-5; a possible D gene is TRBD2 (6 bases). This CDR3 contains 14 residues. Germline V gives CDR1 LNHDA, CDR2 SQIVND (reference sequence). V was shortened by 7 bases and J by 5 bases, with 17 bases between the two germline ends. The CDR3 here is CASTPGRLQETQYF. CDR3 nucleotide sequence: TGTGCCAGTACCCCAGGGAGGCTACAGGAGACCCAGTACTTC. The full variable domain, with the rest looked up from reference TRBV19 and TRBJ2-5, is DGGITQSPKYLFRKEGQNVTLSCEQNLNHDAMYWYRQDPGQGLRLIYYSQIVNDFQKGDIAEGYSVSREKKESFPLTVTSAQKNPTAFYLCASTPGRLQETQYFGPGTRLLVL.

The rearrangement joins TRBV29-1 to TRBJ2-5, with a weak D call TRBD2 (5 bases). Germline CDR1 SQVTM, CDR2 ANQGSEA. The CDR3 sequence is 13 residues long. Trimming took off 5 bases at V and 1 base at J, with 11 bases between the two ends. CDR3 amino acids: CSVLSGIQETQYF. DNA of the CDR3: TGCAGCGTTCTCTCGGGGATCCAAGAGACCCAGTACTTC.

The chain combines TRBV3-1 (or the pseudogene TRBV3-2) with TRBJ2-3; D possibly corresponds to TRBD2 (7 bases). With 3 bases removed from V and 6 bases from J, the gap between germline ends came to 19 bases. The germline CDR1 and CDR2 sequences are LGHDT and YNNKEL (reference sequence). This CDR3 is built from 16 residues. The CDR3 is CASSQGGGLYSDTQYF. The CDR3 bases are TGTGCCAGCAGCCAGGGCGGGGGCCTCTATTCGGATACGCAGTATTTT.

The J gene is TRBJ2-2, the V gene TRBV30; D may be TRBD1 (5 bases). Germline-derived CDR1 and CDR2 are GTSNPN and SVGIG (reference sequence). V was clipped by 3 bases and J by 0 bases, with 11 bases between them. This CDR3 spans 15 amino acids. CDR3 in amino acids: CAWRTVSANTGELFF. The CDR3 coding sequence is TGTGCCTGGAGGACAGTGAGTGCGAACACCGGGGAGCTGTTTTTT.

The gene calls are TRBV30 and TRBJ2-4; the match to TRBD2 covers 9 bases. From germline, CDR1 is GTSNPN and CDR2 SVGIG (reference sequence). The CDR3 runs 12 residues. The junction had 2 bases not matched to a gene; V was cut back by 4 bases and J by 7 bases. CDR3: CAWTAGGNIQYF. The CDR3 bases are TGTGCCTGGACAGCGGGGGGCAACATTCAGTACTTC.

The chain couples TRBV19 to TRBJ2-7; possible D gene TRBD2, 5 bases. Germline V lookup: CDR1 LNHDA, CDR2 SQIVND (reference sequence). Trimming took off 5 bases at V and 4 bases at J, with 15 bases between the two ends. The length of the CDR3 is 14 residues. The CDR3 bases are TGTGCCAGTAGTTCCCTGGGCGGCGGGTACGAGCAGTACTTC. Its translation: CASSSLGGGYEQYF.

The chain couples TRBV4-1 to TRBJ2-6; TRBD1 might be the D (6 bases). V was trimmed by 3 bases and J by 4 bases, leaving 13 bases between them. CDR3 length: 16 residues. Germline CDR1 is MGHRA and CDR2 is YSYEKL. CDR3 bases: TGCGCCAGCAGCCACGAGAGGGGGTCCGGGGCCAACGTCCTGACTTTC. Its translation is CASSHERGSGANVLTF.

The CDR3 region is CASSPGLAGGPLTSDTQYF. As DNA, the CDR3 is TGTGCCAGCAGTCCGGGACTAGCGGGGGGGCCTCTTACTTCAGATACGCAGTATTTT. V usage is TRBV6-2 or TRBV6-3 and J usage is TRBJ2-3, with 16 bases aligning to TRBD2. Germline lookup yields CDR1 MNHEY and CDR2 SVGEGT. CDR3 length: 19 residues. V lost 5 bases to trimming and J lost 4 bases; unmatched junction nucleotides: 12.

This chain links TRBV7-9 with TRBJ1-2; TRBD1 is a possible D gene (5 bases). Germline CDR1 is SEHNR and CDR2 is FQNEAQ (reference sequence). The CDR3 consists of 13 residues. The ends were cut back, 1 base at V and 8 bases at J, with 11 bases in the middle. The CDR3 region is CASSLDWQGGYTF. In nucleotides, the CDR3 is TGTGCCAGCAGCTTAGACTGGCAGGGAGGCTACACCTTC.

The gene calls are TRBV5-1 and TRBJ2-1; 10 bases map to TRBD2. Losses at the gene ends were 0 bases for V and 4 bases for J; bases not matched to a gene: 4. From germline, CDR1 is SGHRS and CDR2 YFSETQ. The length of the CDR3 is 16 residues. In nucleotides, the CDR3 is TGCGCCAGCAGCTTGGTAGTAGCGGGGGGTTACAATGAGCAGTTCTTC. This sequence encodes CASSLVVAGGYNEQFF.

The chain has TRBV2 and TRBJ1-5, with D perhaps TRBD1 (6 bases). Trimming removed 7 bases from V and 4 bases from J, with 11 bases in between. The CDR3 runs 13 residues. Looked up from germline, CDR1 is SNHLY and CDR2 is FYNNEI. CDR3 sequence (DNA): TGTGCCAGCATAGGGGGTATAAATCAGCCCCAGCATTTT. Translating gives CASIGGINQPQHF.

V usage is TRBV4-1 and J usage is TRBJ2-5, with 9 nucleotides matching TRBD1. V trimming: 0 bases; J trimming: 4 bases; junction bases outside the gene matches: 9. The CDR3 runs to 17 residues. CDR1 and CDR2 (germline): MGHRA, YSYEKL. DNA of the CDR3: TGCGCCAGCAGCCAAGATCAAACACGGACAGGGGTAGAGACCCAGTACTTC. It yields the protein CASSQDQTRTGVETQYF.

The chain couples TRBV6-2 or TRBV6-3 to TRBJ1-2; D is possibly TRBD1 (6 bases). The germline gives CDR1 MNHEY, CDR2 SVGEGT. The CDR3 has 16 residues. V gave up 4 bases and J gave up 3 bases, with 18 bases separating them. The CDR3 spells CASSCCPGTLYYGYTF. CDR3 in DNA: TGTGCCAGCAGTTGCTGTCCCGGGACATTGTACTATGGCTACACCTTC.

V and J are TRBV3-1 (or the pseudogene TRBV3-2) and TRBJ2-7; possible D gene TRBD2, 5 bases. V shed 1 base and J shed 3 bases, with 13 bases lying between them. Germline assignment: CDR1 LGHDT and CDR2 YNNKEL (reference sequence). The CDR3 runs 15 residues. CDR3 in DNA: TGTGCCAGCAGCCAAGCACCGGGGAGTAACTACGAGCAGTACTTC. This gives the protein CASSQAPGSNYEQYF.

The chain employs TRBV11-1 and TRBJ2-1; 12 bases align to TRBD1. CDR1 SGHAT and CDR2 FQDESV come from the germline V gene (reference sequence). After removal of 6 bases from V and 10 bases from J, the junction contained 10 bases not matched to a gene. This CDR3 contains 15 residues. The CDR3 DNA reads TGTGCCAGCAGGTCACCGGGACAGGGGGCTGGGGAGCAGTTCTTC. Its protein product is CASRSPGQGAGEQFF. Looking up the rest from reference TRBV11-1 and TRBJ2-1 gives the full variable domain: EAEVAQSPRYKITEKSQAVAFWCDPISGHATLYWYRQILGQGPELLVQFQDESVVDDSQLPKDRFSAERLKGVDSTLKIQPAELGDSAMYLCASRSPGQGAGEQFFGPGTRLTVL.

The rearrangement joins TRBV2 to TRBJ1-5; D gene uncertain. The CDR3 extends over 15 amino acids. Trimming stripped 2 bases from V and 4 bases from J, with 12 bases between. Germline CDR1 SNHLY, CDR2 FYNNEI. The CDR3 here is CASSESGHTNQPQHF. The CDR3, as DNA: TGTGCCAGCAGTGAATCTGGGCACACGAATCAGCCCCAGCATTTT.

V is TRBV6-2 or TRBV6-3 and J is TRBJ1-2; no firm D call. The CDR3 is 14 residues long. Trimming left V 2 bases short and J 8 bases short, with 15 bases between. Germline CDR1 reads MNHEY; CDR2 reads SVGEGT. CDR3 protein: CASSYPAGNGGYTF. CDR3 nucleotides: TGTGCCAGCAGTTACCCGGCGGGTAATGGGGGCTACACCTTC.

The chain carries TRBV19 and TRBJ1-1, with D possibly matching TRBD1 (6 bases). V shed 4 bases and J shed 6 bases, with 33 bases lying between them. The length of the CDR3 is 20 residues. Germline CDR1 and CDR2: LNHDA and SQIVND (reference sequence). Here the CDR3 reads CASSNPPGGGRVLLGSEAFF. CDR3 nucleotides: TGTGCCAGTAGTAACCCTCCCGGGGGGGGCAGGGTCCTTCTCGGCTCTGAAGCTTTCTTT.

This clone was observed a few times. The gene calls are TRBV7-8 and TRBJ1-1, with D maybe TRBD1 (5 bases). CDR1 is SGHVS, CDR2 FQNEAQ, per germline. V lost 3 bases and J lost 1, with 9 bases in between. There are 14 residues in the CDR3. CDR3 sequence: CASSFGTGNTEAFF. The CDR3 nucleotides read TGTGCCAGCAGCTTCGGAACAGGGAACACTGAAGCTTTCTTT.